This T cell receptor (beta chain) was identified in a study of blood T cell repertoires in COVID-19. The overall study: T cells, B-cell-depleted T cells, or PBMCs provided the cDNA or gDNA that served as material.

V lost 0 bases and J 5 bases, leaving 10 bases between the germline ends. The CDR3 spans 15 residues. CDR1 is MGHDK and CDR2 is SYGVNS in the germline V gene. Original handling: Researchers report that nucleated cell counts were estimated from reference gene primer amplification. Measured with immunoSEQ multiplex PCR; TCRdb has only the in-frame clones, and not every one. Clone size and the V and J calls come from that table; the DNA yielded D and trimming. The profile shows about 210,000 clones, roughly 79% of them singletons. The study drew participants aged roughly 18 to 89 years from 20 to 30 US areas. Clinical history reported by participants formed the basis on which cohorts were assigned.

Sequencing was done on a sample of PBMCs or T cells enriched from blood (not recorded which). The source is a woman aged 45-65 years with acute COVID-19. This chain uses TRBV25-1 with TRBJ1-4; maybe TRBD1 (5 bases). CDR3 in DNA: TGTGCCAGCAGTGAATATGGGGCAGAAAATGAAAAACTGTTTTTT. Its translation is CASSEYGAENEKLFF.